The source of this T cell receptor (beta chain) is a study of blood T cell repertoires in COVID-19. Study details: Samples representing acute and convalescent COVID-19 were sourced from the United States, Italy and Spain. The analysed material was cDNA or gDNA that came from T cells, B-cell-depleted T cells, or PBMCs.

In the original processing: The authors estimated nucleated cell counts from reference gene primer amplification. TCRdb's copy holds only in-frame clones and misses some; the assay was immunoSEQ multiplex PCR. That table is the source of V, J and clone size, and D and trimming were worked out from the DNA. The table has 55,000 to 90,000 clones, roughly 80% seen once. Germline V gives CDR1 SGHAT, CDR2 FQNNGV. The CDR3 spans 18 residues. V was cut by 0 bases and J by 4 bases, with 21 bases left in between. This receptor was identified in a woman aged 70 to 79 with acute or convalescent COVID-19. The rearrangement links TRBV11-2 to TRBJ1-2, with D possibly TRBD1 on 6 matching bases. The source material was peripheral blood. The CDR3 here is CASSLEFKSDRRGYGYTF. The CDR3 nucleotides read TGTGCCAGCAGCTTAGAGTTCAAATCTGACAGGAGAGGCTATGGCTACACCTTC.